A single sample gave rise to the 17 T cell receptor beta chains below, sequenced in a study of regulatory T cells in long-lasting Graves disease. HTBI primers from iRepertoire and Arm-PCR of CDR3 regions yielded the TCR beta libraries. One entry per CDR3 protein, called by TCRdb with MiXCR from the multiplex PCR reads. The sample yields under 250,000 distinct CDR3 sequences, over 20% seen once. Time point given: newly diagnosed GD, antithyroid drugs for less than 3 months. From PBMCs, RNA was extracted and then used to make the TCR library. The specimen was peripheral blood mononuclear cells (PBMCs), collected at new diagnosis, from a patient treated with antithyroid drugs. These receptors were obtained from a female donor with Graves disease.

On this clonotype: As the CDR3 is not closed by the conserved phenylalanine or tryptophan, this likely results from a read error. The rearrangement uses TRBV19 and TRBJ2-1, with 14 bases lining up with TRBD2. After removal of 5 bases from V and 8 bases from J, the junction contained 11 bases not matched to a gene. The CDR3 is made up of 17 amino acids. Germline V lookup: CDR1 LNHDA, CDR2 SQIVND (reference sequence). The CDR3 DNA reads as TGTGCCAGTAGTTTTTATCCCGGGACTAGCGGGAGTTATGAGCAGTTCCTC. Amino acid sequence: CASSFYPGTSGSYEQFL.

This clonotype was counted ten times or more. This sequence joins TRBV11-2 and TRBJ1-5; 7 bases match TRBD1. The germline gives CDR1 SGHAT, CDR2 FQNNGV. This CDR3 has 15 amino acids. V dropped 7 bases and J dropped 0; count of bases not matched to a gene: 6. Here the CDR3 DNA reads TGTGCCAGCAAGGGACAGCCTGATAGCAATCAGCCCCAGCATTTT. Its protein product is CASKGQPDSNQPQHF.

The V and J genes are TRBV7-9 and TRBJ1-1; the D gene is possibly TRBD1 (5 bases). Germline loops: CDR1 SEHNR, CDR2 FQNEAQ (reference sequence). This CDR3 is built from 15 residues. Trimming left V 1 base short and J 6 bases short, with 15 bases between. The CDR3 protein is CASSLVSQGRPEAFF. As DNA, the CDR3 is TGTGCCAGCAGCTTAGTGAGTCAGGGACGGCCTGAAGCTTTCTTT.

This clonotype was counted only a few times. The chain uses TRBV5-4 and TRBJ2-7; 9 nucleotides line up with TRBD2. Per the germline V gene, CDR1 is SGHNT and CDR2 is YYREEE (reference sequence). Trimming removed 2 bases from V and 3 bases from J; junction bases left unmatched: 3. The CDR3 spans 14 residues. The CDR3 is CASSFQAGGYEQYF. The CDR3 nucleotides read TGTGCCAGCAGCTTTCAAGCGGGAGGCTACGAGCAGTACTTC.

Remarks on this clonotype: Only one base separates this from a far larger clonotype, so it likely reflects a read error. The rearrangement uses TRBV12-3 or TRBV12-4 and TRBJ2-1, with D perhaps matching TRBD1 or TRBD2 (5 bases each). Trimming shortened V by 1 base and J by 10 bases, and 14 bases separated the two germline ends. CDR3 length equals 14 residues. This CDR3 reads CASSLGAGWDEQFF. Written as DNA, the CDR3 is TGTGCCAGCAGTTTAGGGGCAGGGTGGGACGAGCAGTTCTTC.

In this sample, this clonotype turned up many times. The CDR3 spells CASTPTDPSRTGELFF. The CDR3 nucleotides read TGTGCCAGCACACCGACAGATCCCTCGAGAACCGGGGAGCTGTTTTTT. This chain connects TRBV5-4 to TRBJ2-2; D might be TRBD1 (5 bases). V shed 6 bases and J shed 5 bases, with 20 bases lying between them. This CDR3 comprises 16 residues. CDR1 is SGHNT and CDR2 is YYREEE in the germline V gene (reference sequence).

Many counts were recorded for this clonotype. This rearrangement joins TRBV7-3 to TRBJ2-2; D uncertain. CDR3 length equals 16 residues. V lost 2 bases to trimming and J lost 0 bases, with 10 bases between them. Germline V gene sequence: CDR1 SGHTA, CDR2 FQGTGA. The CDR3 DNA follows: TGTGCCAGCAGCTTAGGTAACCAGGCGAACACCGGGGAGCTGTTTTTT. This sequence encodes CASSLGNQANTGELFF.

This clonotype was counted many times. This sequence joins TRBV20-1 and TRBJ1-1; tentative D call: TRBD1 (6 bases). Per the germline V gene, CDR1 is DFQATT and CDR2 is SNEGSKA (reference sequence). V was trimmed by 0 bases and J by 12 bases, leaving 17 bases between them. The CDR3 has 13 residues. This CDR3 reads CSARDRSGGITFF. Written as DNA, the CDR3 is TGCAGTGCTAGAGATAGGTCGGGGGGCATAACTTTCTTT.

This clonotype has ten or more counts. V gene TRBV18 combines with J gene TRBJ2-2, with D possibly TRBD2 on 5 matching bases. Trimming shortened V by 6 bases and J by 6 bases, and 8 bases separated the two germline ends. Germline V lookup: CDR1 KGHSH, CDR2 LQKENI. This CDR3 region has 12 residues. CDR3 loop: CASSAGAGELFF. CDR3 bases: TGTGCCAGCTCCGCGGGCGCCGGGGAGCTGTTTTTT.

This clonotype was observed at least ten times. The V and J genes are TRBV12-3 or TRBV12-4 and TRBJ1-1; D gene ambiguous. This CDR3 region has 14 residues. Trimming took 8 bases from V and 1 from J, leaving 14 bases between them. CDR3 sequence (DNA): TGTGCCAGCCGATCAAACTACAGGAACACTGAAGCTTTCTTT. Its translation is CASRSNYRNTEAFF.

This clonotype was recorded at least ten times. The chain is built from TRBV13 and TRBJ1-2; D not resolved. The CDR3 contains 14 residues. Germline V gives CDR1 PRHDT, CDR2 FYEKMQ (reference sequence). The V end was cut by 1 base, the J end by 1 base, with 7 bases between. The DNA for the CDR3 is TGTGCCAGCAGCTTAGCAGTTTATAACTATGGCTACACCTTC. Translated: CASSLAVYNYGYTF.

This clonotype was observed a handful of times. This chain uses TRBV28 with TRBJ1-3, with D possibly TRBD1 on 6 matching bases. Germline values: CDR1 MDHEN, CDR2 SYDVKM. This CDR3 is 13 amino acids long. V dropped 5 bases and J dropped 5 bases, with 10 bases sitting between them. Here the CDR3 reads CASSTGHRNTIYF. The CDR3 coding sequence is TGTGCCAGCAGTACGGGACATAGAAACACCATATATTTT.

In this sample, this clonotype turned up many times. This chain links TRBV18 with TRBJ2-7; D tentatively reads TRBD1 or TRBD2 (5 bases each). Deletions cut 3 bases from V and 5 bases from J, with 14 bases between. Germline assignment: CDR1 KGHSH and CDR2 LQKENI. The CDR3 has 14 residues. CDR3 residues: CASSPLGVSNEQYF. CDR3 coding DNA: TGTGCCAGCTCACCGCTGGGGGTCTCAAACGAGCAGTACTTC.

The rearrangement joins TRBV7-9 to TRBJ1-3, with 8 bases aligning to TRBD1. In germline, CDR1 is SEHNR, CDR2 FQNEAQ (reference sequence). The CDR3 is made up of 15 amino acids. The V and J ends lost 1 base and 2 bases, in that order; junction bases with no gene match: 1. The CDR3 nucleotides are TGTGCCAGCAGCTTAGTACAGGGGGCTGGAAACACCATATATTTT. Protein sequence: CASSLVQGAGNTIYF.

This clonotype was observed many times. This rearrangement joins TRBV5-6 to TRBJ1-1, with 7 bases identical to TRBD1. Germline V gene data show CDR1 as SGHDT and CDR2 as YYEEEE. Trimming at V came to 6 bases and at J to 4 bases, leaving 12 bases not matched to a gene. The CDR3 contains 15 residues. The CDR3 sequence is CASTEATGWTTEAFF. The CDR3 DNA reads TGTGCCAGCACCGAGGCGACAGGGTGGACCACTGAAGCTTTCTTT.

This clonotype was observed a few times. The J gene is TRBJ2-2, the V gene TRBV29-1; TRBD2 agrees at 10 bases. This CDR3 comprises 15 residues. The germline gives CDR1 SQVTM, CDR2 ANQGSEA. The V segment lost 6 bases and the J segment 6 bases; nucleotides outside the gene matches: 10. The CDR3: CSVERAGGRAGELFF. The CDR3 DNA follows: TGCAGCGTGGAAAGAGCGGGGGGGCGGGCCGGGGAGCTGTTTTTT.

In its sample, this clonotype was seen many times. The chain is built from TRBV7-9 and TRBJ2-5, with D perhaps assigned TRBD1 or TRBD2 (6 bases each). Trimming pared 6 bases from V and 5 bases from J, leaving 16 bases between. CDR1 is SEHNR, CDR2 FQNEAQ, per germline (reference sequence). The CDR3 has 14 residues. CDR3 sequence (DNA): TGTGCCAGCAGTCCAAGACTAGGGGGGGAGACCCAGTACTTC. Translating gives CASSPRLGGETQYF. The entire variable domain, with the rest obtained from reference TRBV7-9 and TRBJ2-5, is as follows: DTGVSQNPRHKITKRGQNVTFRCDPISEHNRLYWYRQTLGQGPEFLTYFQNEAQLEKSRLLSDRFSAERPKGSFSTLEIQRTEQGDSAMYLCASSPRLGGETQYFGPGTRLLVL.